This TCR beta chain is drawn from a study of persistence of HIV-infected CD4 T cells (dated by TCRdb to 2020 to 2022). Study-wide context: The study isolated CMV- and HIV-1 Gag-responding CD4+ T cells from ART-treated individuals to examine antigen-driven clonal expansion of HIV-1-infected cells. The clonality of all cells in each sorted population was measured by TCRbeta sequencing, and the clonality of infected cells was measured by proviral sequencing. Suppressive ART had been received by participants for a median of roughly 8 years. For the TCR cluster analysis across participants, about 8 participants were included for CMV and over 5 participants for Gag. Peripheral blood samples of up to roughly 200 mL were collected at multiple time points, except for a couple of participants, who underwent leukapheresis at a single time point.

Germline trimming amounts to 10 bases on V and 8 bases on J, with 11 as the count of junction bases outside the gene matches. For CDR1 and CDR2, the germline V gene lists ENHRY and SYGVKD. The CDR3 has 14 amino acids, counting the end cysteine and phenylalanine. Only the CDR3 portion is preserved as DNA: 42 bases, with reading frame beginning at the first base. The sample's treatment or condition label, in plain terms: suppressive antiretroviral therapy. Lysates of CMV-infected fibroblasts at 9 to 10 ug/mL were used to stimulate the cells. Memory populations depleted of antigen-responding cells were obtained by sorting nonresponding CD40L-negative CD69-negative CD45RO-high memory CD4+ T cells. Participants were HIV-1-infected adults who started suppressive ART during chronic infection. For at least 4 years, participants had undetectable plasma HIV-1 RNA, below 50 copies/mL. To be included, participants needed a CD4+ T cell count above 400 cells/uL and a positive CMV serology. Before stimulation, PBMCs were isolated using density centrifugation and then depleted of CD8+ T cells. Stimulation of CD8-depleted PBMCs was carried out for more than 15 hours with anti-CD28/CD49d costimulation, CD40-blocking antibody and enfuvirtide, to prevent new infections. Cell sorting was performed on a Beckman Coulter MoFlo Legacy or XDP sorter, and dead cells were excluded with propidium iodide. The QIAamp DNA Mini Kit was used for genomic DNA extraction from samples above one million cells, and the Quick-DNA Microprep Kit was used otherwise.

The immunoSEQ hsTCRB assay version 4 in survey mode was used to sequence TCRbeta repertoires from genomic DNA. Genomic DNA was diluted to approximately 10 ng/uL, and up to 1 ug per sample was used for TCRbeta sequencing. The original methods were these. TCRbeta data were analyzed in ImmunoSeq Analyzer 3.0, with diversity computed on productive nucleotide rearrangements. Lower-bound TCR diversity was estimated with the improved Chao index, and clonality with the Gini coefficient using the Immunarch R package. Nucleotide rearrangements that differed but encoded the same CDR3beta amino acid sequence were counted as separate clonotypes. Differential abundance analysis identified TCRbeta sequences significantly enriched in antigen-responding cells relative to anti-CD3/anti-CD28-activated cells. GLIPH2 clustered TCRs by predicted peptide-MHC specificity, both within individual participants and across merged participant data sets. What TCRdb holds here is the immuneACCESS table cut down to in-frame rearrangements. Part of the clones is not present; checked against another copy, under half of the missing clones reflect an unresolved V gene, and the others are unexplained. The V and J calls and clone size are taken from that table; D and trimming were inferred from the DNA. The sample table contains roughly 34,000 clones; only one count was recorded for roughly 87% of them. Of the sample, roughly 6.7% falls within the top ten clones.

What the authors observed across the whole study: Bulk TCR analyses could not be restricted to the rare CMV-responding cells that actually carried HIV-1 proviruses. The study involved few individuals and tested only a limited range of antigens. Significantly lower TCRbeta richness was observed in CMV- and Gag-responding cells than in anti-CD3/anti-CD28-responding cells, and higher oligoclonality was observed in CMV-responding cells than in CD3/CD28-stimulated and Gag-responding cells. Within the same sorted populations, how oligoclonal the TCRs were correlated with how oligoclonal the proviruses were. Degenerate expanded CDR3beta sequences were enriched in antigen-responding cells, suggesting convergent selection of CD4+ responses to CMV and Gag.

To note about this clone: Its antigen target is currently unknown. Within one base of it there is no much larger clone, and no base qualities were kept.

The sequence came from an adult woman with HIV who was CMV-seropositive. This chain joins TRBV10-3 to TRBJ2-5; TRBD1 fits 12 bases in the junction. The material was CD4+ T cells sorted from PBMCs after roughly 20-hour stimulation, obtained from a patient who received antiretroviral therapy. The label giving this sample's cell subset or site can be read as: CD40L-CD69- CD45RO-high memory CD4 T cells not responding to CMV lysate. At the DNA level, the sequence is TGTGCCACCGAGGGGGACAGGGGGCATAGTACCCAGTACTTC. Its protein reads: CATEGDRGHSTQYF.